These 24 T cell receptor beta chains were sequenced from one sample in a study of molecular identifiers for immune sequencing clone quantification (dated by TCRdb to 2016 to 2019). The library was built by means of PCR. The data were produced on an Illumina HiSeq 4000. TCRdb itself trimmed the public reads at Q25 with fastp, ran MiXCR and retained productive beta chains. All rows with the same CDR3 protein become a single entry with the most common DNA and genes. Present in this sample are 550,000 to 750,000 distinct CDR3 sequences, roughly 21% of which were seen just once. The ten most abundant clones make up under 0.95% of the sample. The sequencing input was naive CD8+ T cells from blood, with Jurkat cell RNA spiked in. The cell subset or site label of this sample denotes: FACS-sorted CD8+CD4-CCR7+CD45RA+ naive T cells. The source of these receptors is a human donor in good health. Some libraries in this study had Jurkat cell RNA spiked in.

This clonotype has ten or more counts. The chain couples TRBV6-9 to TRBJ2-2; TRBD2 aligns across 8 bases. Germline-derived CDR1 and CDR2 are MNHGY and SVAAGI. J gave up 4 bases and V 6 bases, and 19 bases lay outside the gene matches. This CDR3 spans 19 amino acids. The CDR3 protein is CASSKIRDGAGVVTGELFF. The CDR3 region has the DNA TGTGCCAGCAGCAAAATCAGGGACGGAGCGGGAGTTGTCACCGGGGAGCTGTTTTTT.

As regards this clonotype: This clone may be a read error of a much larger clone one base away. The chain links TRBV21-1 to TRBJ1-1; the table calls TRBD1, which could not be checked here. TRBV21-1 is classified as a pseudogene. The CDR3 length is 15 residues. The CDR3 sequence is CAGSKHGIMNTEAFF. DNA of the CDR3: TGTGCCGGCAGCAAACACGGGATTATGAACACTGAAGCTTTCTTT.

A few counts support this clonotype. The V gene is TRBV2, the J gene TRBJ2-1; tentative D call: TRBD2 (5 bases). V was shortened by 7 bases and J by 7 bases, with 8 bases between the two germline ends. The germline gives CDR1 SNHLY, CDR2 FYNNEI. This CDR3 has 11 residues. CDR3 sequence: CASNPGNEQFF. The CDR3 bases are TGTGCCAGCAACCCGGGGAATGAGCAGTTCTTC.

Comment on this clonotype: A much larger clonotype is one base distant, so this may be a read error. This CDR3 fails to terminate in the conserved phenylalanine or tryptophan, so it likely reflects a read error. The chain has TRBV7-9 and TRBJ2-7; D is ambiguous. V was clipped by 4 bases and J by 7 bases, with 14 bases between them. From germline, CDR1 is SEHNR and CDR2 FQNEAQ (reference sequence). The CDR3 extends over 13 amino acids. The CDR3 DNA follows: TGTGCCAGCAGCTACGGCCCCTCGCGGGAGCAGTACTCC. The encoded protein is CASSYGPSREQYS.

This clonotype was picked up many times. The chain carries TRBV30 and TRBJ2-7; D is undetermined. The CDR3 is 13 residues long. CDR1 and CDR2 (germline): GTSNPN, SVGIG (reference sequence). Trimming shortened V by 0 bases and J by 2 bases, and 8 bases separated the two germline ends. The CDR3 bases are TGTGCCTGGAGTGTCAGTGAGACCTACGAGCAGTACTTC. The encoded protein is CAWSVSETYEQYF.

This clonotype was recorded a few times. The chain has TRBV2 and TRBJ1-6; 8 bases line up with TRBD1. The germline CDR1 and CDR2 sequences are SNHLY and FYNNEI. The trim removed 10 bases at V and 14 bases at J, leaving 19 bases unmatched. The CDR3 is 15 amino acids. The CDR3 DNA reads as TGTGCCACCGAGAGGGGGGGACAGGCCCGTTATTCCCTCCACTTT. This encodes CATERGGQARYSLHF. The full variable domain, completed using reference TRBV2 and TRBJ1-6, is EPEVTQTPSHQVTQMGQEVILRCVPISNHLYFYWYRQILGQKVEFLVSFYNNEISEKSEIFDDQFSVERPDGSNFTLKIRSTKLEDSAMYFCATERGGQARYSLHFGNGTRLTVT.

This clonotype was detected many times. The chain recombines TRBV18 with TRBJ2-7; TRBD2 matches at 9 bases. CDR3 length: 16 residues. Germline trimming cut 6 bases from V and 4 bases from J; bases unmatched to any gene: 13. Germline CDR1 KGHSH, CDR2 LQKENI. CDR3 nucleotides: TGTGCCAGCTCTCACACCCCCGAGACTAGCGGTTACGAGCAGTACTTC. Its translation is CASSHTPETSGYEQYF.

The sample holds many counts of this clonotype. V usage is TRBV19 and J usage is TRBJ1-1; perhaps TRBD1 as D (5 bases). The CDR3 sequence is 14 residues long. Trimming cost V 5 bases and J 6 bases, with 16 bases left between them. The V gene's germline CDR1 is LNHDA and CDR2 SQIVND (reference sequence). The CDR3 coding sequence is TGTGCCAGTAGTTTATTGAGTGGGACCGCTGAAGCTTTCTTT. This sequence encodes CASSLLSGTAEAFF.

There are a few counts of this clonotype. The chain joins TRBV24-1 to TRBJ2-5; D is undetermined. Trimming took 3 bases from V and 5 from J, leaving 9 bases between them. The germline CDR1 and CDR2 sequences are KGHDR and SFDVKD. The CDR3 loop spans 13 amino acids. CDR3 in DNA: TGTGCCACCAGTGATACGTACTGGGAGACCCAGTACTTC. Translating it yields CATSDTYWETQYF.

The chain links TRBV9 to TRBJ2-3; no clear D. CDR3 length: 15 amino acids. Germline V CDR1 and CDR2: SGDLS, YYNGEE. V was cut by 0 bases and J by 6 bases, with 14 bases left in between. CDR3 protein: CASSVGGTETDTQYF. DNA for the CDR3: TGTGCCAGCAGCGTAGGTGGCACAGAGACGGATACGCAGTATTTT. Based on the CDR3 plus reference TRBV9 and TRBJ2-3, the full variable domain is DSGVTQTPKHLITATGQRVTLRCSPRSGDLSVYWYQQSLDQGLQFLIQYYNGEERAKGNILERFSAQQFPDLHSELNLSSLELGDSALYFCASSVGGTETDTQYFGPGTRLTVL.

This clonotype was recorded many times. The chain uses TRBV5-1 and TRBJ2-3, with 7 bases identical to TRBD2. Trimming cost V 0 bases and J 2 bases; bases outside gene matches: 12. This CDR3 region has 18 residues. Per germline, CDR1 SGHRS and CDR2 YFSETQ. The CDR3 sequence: CASSLAGGSGGFTDTQYF. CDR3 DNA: TGCGCCAGCAGCTTGGCGGGGGGATCGGGGGGATTCACAGATACGCAGTATTTT.

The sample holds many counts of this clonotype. The CDR3 DNA reads as TGTGCCAGCAGCAAAGGCGGGACAGATACGCAGTATTTT. Encoded protein: CASSKGGTDTQYF. The chain couples TRBV21-1 to TRBJ2-3; TRBD2, the table's D call, was not compared with the DNA. TRBV21-1 is labeled a pseudogene. The CDR3 is 13 residues long.

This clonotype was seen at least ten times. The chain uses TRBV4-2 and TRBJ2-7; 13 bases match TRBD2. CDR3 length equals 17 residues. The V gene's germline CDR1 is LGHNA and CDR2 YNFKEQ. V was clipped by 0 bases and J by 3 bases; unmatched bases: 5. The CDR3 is CASSQDPGLAGDYEQYF. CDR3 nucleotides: TGTGCCAGCAGCCAAGATCCAGGACTAGCGGGAGACTACGAGCAGTACTTC.

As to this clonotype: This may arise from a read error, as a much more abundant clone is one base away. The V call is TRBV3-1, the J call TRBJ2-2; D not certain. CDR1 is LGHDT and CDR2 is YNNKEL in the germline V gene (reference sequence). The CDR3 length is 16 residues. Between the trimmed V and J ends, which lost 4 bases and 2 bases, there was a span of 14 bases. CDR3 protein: CASSLLGRANTGELFF. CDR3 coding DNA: TGTGCCAGCAGCCTCCTAGGACGAGCAAACACCGGGGAGCTGTTTTTT.

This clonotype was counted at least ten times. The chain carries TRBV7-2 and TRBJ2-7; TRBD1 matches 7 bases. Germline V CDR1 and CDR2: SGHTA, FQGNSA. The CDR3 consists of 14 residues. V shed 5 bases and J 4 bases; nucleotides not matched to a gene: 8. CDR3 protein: CASSPGTVVYEQYF. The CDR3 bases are TGTGCCAGCAGCCCGGGGACAGTAGTTTACGAGCAGTACTTC.

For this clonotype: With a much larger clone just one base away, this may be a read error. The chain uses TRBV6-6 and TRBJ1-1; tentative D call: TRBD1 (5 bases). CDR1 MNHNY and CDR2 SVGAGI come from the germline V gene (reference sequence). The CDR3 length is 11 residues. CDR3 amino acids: CASMTANETFF. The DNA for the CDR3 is TGTGCCAGCATGACAGCTAATGAAACTTTCTTT.

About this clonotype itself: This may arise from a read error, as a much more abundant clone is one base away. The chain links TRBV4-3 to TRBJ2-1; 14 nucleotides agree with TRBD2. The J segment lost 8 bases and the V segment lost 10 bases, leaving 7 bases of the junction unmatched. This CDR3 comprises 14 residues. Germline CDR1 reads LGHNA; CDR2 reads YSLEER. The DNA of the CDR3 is TGCGCCACCCCGACTAGCGGGGGGGCGTATGAGCAGTTCTTC. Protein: CATPTSGGAYEQFF.

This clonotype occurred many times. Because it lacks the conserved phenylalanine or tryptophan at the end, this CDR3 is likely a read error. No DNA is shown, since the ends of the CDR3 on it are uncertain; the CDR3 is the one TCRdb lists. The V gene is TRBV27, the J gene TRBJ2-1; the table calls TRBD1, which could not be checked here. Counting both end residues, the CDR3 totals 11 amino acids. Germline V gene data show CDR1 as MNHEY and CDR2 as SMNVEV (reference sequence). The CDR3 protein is CASSHGGQGAS.

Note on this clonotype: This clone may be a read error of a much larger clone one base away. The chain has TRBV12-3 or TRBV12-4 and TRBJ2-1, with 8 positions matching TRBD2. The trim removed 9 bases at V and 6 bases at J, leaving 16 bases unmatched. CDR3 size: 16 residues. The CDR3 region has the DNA TGTGCCAGTCTGACAAGGCACGGGGGGGCAGTCAATGAGCAGTTCTTC. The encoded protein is CASLTRHGGAVNEQFF.

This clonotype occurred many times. Written as DNA, the CDR3 is TGTGCCAGCCAGGGAGGACACGCGGATACGCAGTATTTT. Translating it yields CASQGGHADTQYF. The chain couples TRBV9 to TRBJ2-3; a weak D match, TRBD2 (6 bases). Trimming pared 7 bases from V and 6 bases from J, leaving 15 bases between. The CDR3 has 13 residues. In germline, CDR1 is SGDLS, CDR2 YYNGEE. Drawing the rest from reference TRBV9 and TRBJ2-3, the complete variable domain is DSGVTQTPKHLITATGQRVTLRCSPRSGDLSVYWYQQSLDQGLQFLIQYYNGEERAKGNILERFSAQQFPDLHSELNLSSLELGDSALYFCASQGGHADTQYFGPGTRLTVL.

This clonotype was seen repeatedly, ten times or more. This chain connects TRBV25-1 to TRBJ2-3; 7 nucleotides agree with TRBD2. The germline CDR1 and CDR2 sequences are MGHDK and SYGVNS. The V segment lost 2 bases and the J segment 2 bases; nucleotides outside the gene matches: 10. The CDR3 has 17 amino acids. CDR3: CASSEGPSSGYTDTQYF. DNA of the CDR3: TGTGCCAGCAGTGAAGGGCCCTCTAGCGGCTACACAGATACGCAGTATTTT.

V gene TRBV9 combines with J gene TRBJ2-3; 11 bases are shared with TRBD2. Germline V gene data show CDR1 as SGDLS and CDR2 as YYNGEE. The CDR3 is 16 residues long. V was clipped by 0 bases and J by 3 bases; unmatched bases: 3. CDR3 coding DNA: TGTGCCAGCAGCGTAGGGGTAGCGGGGGGGACAGATACGCAGTATTTT. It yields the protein CASSVGVAGGTDTQYF.

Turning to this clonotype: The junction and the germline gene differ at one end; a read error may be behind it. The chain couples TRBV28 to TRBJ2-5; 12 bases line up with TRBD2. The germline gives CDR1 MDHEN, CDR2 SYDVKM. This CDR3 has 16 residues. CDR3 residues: CASSLGASGREEAQYF. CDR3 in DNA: TGTGCCAGCAGTTTAGGTGCTAGCGGGAGGGAAGAGGCCCAGTACTTC.

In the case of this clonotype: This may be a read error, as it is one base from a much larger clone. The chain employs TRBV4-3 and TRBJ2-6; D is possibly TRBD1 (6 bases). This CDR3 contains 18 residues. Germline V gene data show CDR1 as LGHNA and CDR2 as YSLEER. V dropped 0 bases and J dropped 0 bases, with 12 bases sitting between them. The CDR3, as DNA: TGCGCCAGCAGCCAAGATGTGACAGGTCTCTCTGGGGCCAACGTCCTGACTTTC. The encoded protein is CASSQDVTGLSGANVLTF.